This T cell receptor (beta chain) was sequenced during a study of cytomegalovirus exposure and HLA in healthy donors. Study-level background: It was reported in a later analysis that the same platform had been used for the 120 validation repertoires as for the 550 to 700 first-cohort repertoires.

CDR1 and CDR2 from the germline V gene are MDHEN and SYDVKM. V lost 8 bases to trimming and J lost 4 bases; unmatched junction nucleotides: 6. CDR3 length: 13 amino acids. Findings of the study overall: Three of the chains that were CMV-associated were confirmed in vitro to be specific for CMV antigens. Cytomegalovirus-associated TCR beta chains were listed, numbering 164.

Measured with immunoSEQ multiplex PCR; TCRdb has only the in-frame clones, and not every one. The repertoire holds 250,000 to 400,000 clones, with around 90% as singletons. As to this clone: Its specificity is not known.

The donors were members of the roughly 130-subject validation cohort (separate from the approximately 670-subject first cohort). This TCR derives from a young man in good health and CMV-seronegative. What was sequenced was PBMCs. This sequence joins TRBV28 and TRBJ2-7; 9 bases are a match to TRBD1. The CDR3 loop reads CASATGGRYEQYF. CDR3 in DNA: TGTGCCAGCGCGACAGGGGGTAGGTACGAGCAGTACTTC.